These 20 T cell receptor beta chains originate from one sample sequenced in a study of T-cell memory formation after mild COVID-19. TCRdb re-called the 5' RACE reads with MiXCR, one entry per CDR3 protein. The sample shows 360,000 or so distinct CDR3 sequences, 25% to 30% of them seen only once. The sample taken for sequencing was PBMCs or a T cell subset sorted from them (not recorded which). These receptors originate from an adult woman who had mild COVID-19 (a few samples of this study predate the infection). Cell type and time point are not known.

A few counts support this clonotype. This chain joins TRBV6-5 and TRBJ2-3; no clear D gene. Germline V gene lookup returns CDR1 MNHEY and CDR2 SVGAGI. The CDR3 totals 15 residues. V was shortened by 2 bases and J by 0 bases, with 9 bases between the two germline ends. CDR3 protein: CASSYGRGSTDTQYF. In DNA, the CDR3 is TGTGCCAGCAGTTACGGTCGCGGAAGCACAGATACGCAGTATTTT.

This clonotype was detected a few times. The CDR3, as DNA: TGTGCCAGCAGCGTGAAGCCAGGGTACGAGCAGTACTTC. Translating gives CASSVKPGYEQYF. This sequence joins TRBV7-8 and TRBJ2-7; possibly TRBD1 for D (5 bases). Germline-derived CDR1 and CDR2 are SGHVS and FQNEAQ. The V and J ends lost 5 bases and 4 bases respectively, with 12 bases between them. CDR3 length equals 13 residues. Combining the CDR3 with reference TRBV7-8 and TRBJ2-7 gives the whole variable domain GAGVSQSPRYKVAKRGQDVALRCDPISGHVSLFWYQQALGQGPEFLTYFQNEAQLDKSGLPSDRFFAERPEGSVSTLKIQRTQQEDSAVYLCASSVKPGYEQYFGPGTRLTVT.

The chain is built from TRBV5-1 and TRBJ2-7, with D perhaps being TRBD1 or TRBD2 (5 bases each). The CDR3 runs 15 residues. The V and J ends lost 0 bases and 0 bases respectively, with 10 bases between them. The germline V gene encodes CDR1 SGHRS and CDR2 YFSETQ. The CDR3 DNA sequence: TGCGCCAGCAGCTTGGAACCAGGGACCTCCTACGAGCAGTACTTC. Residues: CASSLEPGTSYEQYF.

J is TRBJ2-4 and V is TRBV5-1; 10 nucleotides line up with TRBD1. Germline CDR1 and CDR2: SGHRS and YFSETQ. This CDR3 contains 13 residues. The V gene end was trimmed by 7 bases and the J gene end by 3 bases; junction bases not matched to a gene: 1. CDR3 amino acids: CASGTGDKNIQYF. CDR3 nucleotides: TGCGCCAGCGGGACAGGGGACAAAAACATTCAGTACTTC.

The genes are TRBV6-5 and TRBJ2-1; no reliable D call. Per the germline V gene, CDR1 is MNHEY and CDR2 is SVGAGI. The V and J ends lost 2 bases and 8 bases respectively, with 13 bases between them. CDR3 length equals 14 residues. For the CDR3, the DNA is TGTGCCAGCAGTTACCGACCCCTTGGTGATGAGCAGTTCTTC. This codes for CASSYRPLGDEQFF.

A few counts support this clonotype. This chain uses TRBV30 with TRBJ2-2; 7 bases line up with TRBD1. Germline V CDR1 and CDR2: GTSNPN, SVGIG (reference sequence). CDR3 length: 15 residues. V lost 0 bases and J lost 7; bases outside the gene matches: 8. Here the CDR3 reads CAWSVDRVYIGELFF. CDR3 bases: TGTGCCTGGAGTGTAGACAGGGTGTATATCGGGGAGCTGTTTTTT.

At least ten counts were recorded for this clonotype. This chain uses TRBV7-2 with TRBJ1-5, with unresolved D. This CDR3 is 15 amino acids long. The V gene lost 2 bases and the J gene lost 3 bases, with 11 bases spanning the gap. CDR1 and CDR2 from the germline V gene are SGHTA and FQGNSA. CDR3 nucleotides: TGTGCCAGCAGCTTATTTCTGGACCTCAATCAGCCCCAGCATTTT. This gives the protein CASSLFLDLNQPQHF.

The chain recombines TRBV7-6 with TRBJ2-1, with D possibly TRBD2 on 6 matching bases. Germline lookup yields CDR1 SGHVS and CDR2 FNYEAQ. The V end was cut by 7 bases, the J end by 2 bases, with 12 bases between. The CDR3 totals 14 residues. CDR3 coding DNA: TGTGCCAGCAAGGTGTTAGCGGCCTACAATGAGCAGTTCTTC. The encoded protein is CASKVLAAYNEQFF.

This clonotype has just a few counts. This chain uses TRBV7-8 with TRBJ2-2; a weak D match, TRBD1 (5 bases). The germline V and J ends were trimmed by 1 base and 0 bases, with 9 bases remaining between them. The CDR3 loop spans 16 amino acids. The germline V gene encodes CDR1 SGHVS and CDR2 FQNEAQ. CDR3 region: CASSLVDSTNTGELFF. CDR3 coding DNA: TGTGCCAGCAGCTTAGTAGACAGTACGAACACCGGGGAGCTGTTTTTT.

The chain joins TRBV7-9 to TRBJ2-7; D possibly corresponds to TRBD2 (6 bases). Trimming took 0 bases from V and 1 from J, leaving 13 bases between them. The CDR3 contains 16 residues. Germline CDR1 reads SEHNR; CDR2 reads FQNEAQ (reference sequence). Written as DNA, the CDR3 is TGTGCCAGCAGCTTAGCTCCGGGAGCTCGGTCCTACGAGCAGTACTTC. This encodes CASSLAPGARSYEQYF.

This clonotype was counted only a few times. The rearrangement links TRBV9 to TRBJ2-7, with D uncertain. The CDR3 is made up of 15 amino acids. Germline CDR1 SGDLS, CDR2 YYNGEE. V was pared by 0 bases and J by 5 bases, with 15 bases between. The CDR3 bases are TGTGCCAGCAGCGTAGGGGCGAGTCAGTGGGACGAGCAGTACTTC. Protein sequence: CASSVGASQWDEQYF. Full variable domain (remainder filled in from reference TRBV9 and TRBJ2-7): DSGVTQTPKHLITATGQRVTLRCSPRSGDLSVYWYQQSLDQGLQFLIQYYNGEERAKGNILERFSAQQFPDLHSELNLSSLELGDSALYFCASSVGASQWDEQYFGPGTRLTVT.

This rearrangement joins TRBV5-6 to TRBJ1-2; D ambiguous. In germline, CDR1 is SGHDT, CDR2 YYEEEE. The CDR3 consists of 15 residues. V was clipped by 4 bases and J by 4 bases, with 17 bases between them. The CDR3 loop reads CASSMAGPPSYGYTF. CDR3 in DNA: TGTGCCAGCAGCATGGCGGGTCCACCGAGCTATGGCTACACCTTC.

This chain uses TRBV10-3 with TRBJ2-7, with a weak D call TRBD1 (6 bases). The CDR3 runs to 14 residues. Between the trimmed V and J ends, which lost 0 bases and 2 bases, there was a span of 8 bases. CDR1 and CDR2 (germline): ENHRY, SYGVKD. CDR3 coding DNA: TGTGCCATCAGTGAGTCGCAGGGGCCCTACGAGCAGTACTTC. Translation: CAISESQGPYEQYF.

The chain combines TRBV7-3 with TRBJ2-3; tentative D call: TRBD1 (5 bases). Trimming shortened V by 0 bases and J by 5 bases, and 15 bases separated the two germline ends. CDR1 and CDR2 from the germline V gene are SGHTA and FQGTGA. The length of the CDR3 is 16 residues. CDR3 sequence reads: CASSLTQGTGRDTQYF. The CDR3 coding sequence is TGTGCCAGCAGCTTAACGCAGGGCACAGGTCGAGATACGCAGTATTTT.

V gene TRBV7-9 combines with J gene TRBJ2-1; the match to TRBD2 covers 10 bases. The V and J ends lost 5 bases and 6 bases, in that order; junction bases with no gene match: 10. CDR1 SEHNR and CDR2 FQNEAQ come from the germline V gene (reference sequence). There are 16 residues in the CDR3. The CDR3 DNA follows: TGTGCCAGCAGCCGGACTAGCGGAGGGTGGGCCAATGAGCAGTTCTTC. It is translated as CASSRTSGGWANEQFF. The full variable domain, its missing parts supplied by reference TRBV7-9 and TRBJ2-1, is DTGVSQNPRHKITKRGQNVTFRCDPISEHNRLYWYRQTLGQGPEFLTYFQNEAQLEKSRLLSDRFSAERPKGSFSTLEIQRTEQGDSAMYLCASSRTSGGWANEQFFGPGTRLTVL.

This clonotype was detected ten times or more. CDR3 residues: CASSPPSYNEQFF. In nucleotides, the CDR3 is TGTGCCAGCAGCCCCCCCAGTTACAATGAGCAGTTCTTC. The chain has TRBV7-2 and TRBJ2-1; D uncertain. Per germline, CDR1 SGHTA and CDR2 FQGNSA. The CDR3 is made up of 13 amino acids. Trimming cost V 5 bases and J 4 bases, with 9 bases left between them.

The CDR3 spells CASSWAGGPYNEQFF. CDR3 sequence (DNA): TGTGCCAGCAGTTGGGCGGGAGGTCCCTACAATGAGCAGTTCTTC. The V and J genes are TRBV12-3 or TRBV12-4 and TRBJ2-1; 8 bases match TRBD2. CDR3 length equals 15 residues. V lost 4 bases and J lost 2; bases outside the gene matches: 4.

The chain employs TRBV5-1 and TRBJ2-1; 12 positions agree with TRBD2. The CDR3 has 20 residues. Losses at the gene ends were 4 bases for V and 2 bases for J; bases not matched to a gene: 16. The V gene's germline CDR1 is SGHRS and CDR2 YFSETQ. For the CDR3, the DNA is TGCGCCAGCAGCCGTTGCTCGCTAGCGGGGGGGATAACCACCTACAATGAGCAGTTCTTC. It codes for CASSRCSLAGGITTYNEQFF.

DNA of the CDR3: TGTGCCAGCAGTCGAGTGGGGGCACGGGGGAACACTGAAGCTTTCTTT. Translating gives CASSRVGARGNTEAFF. The gene calls are TRBV11-3 and TRBJ1-1; TRBD1 is a possible D gene (6 bases). The CDR3 spans 16 residues. V lost 6 bases to trimming and J lost 1 base, with 18 bases between them. In germline, CDR1 is SGHNT, CDR2 YENEEA.

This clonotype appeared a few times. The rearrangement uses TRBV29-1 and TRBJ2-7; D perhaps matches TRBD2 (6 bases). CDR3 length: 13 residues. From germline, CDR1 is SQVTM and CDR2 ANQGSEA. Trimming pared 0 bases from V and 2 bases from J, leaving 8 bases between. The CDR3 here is CSVEEEGPYEQYF. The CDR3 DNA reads TGCAGCGTTGAAGAGGAGGGACCCTACGAGCAGTACTTC.